This paragraph reports one TCR beta chain. This clonotype has a count of ten or more. What this receptor recognizes is not known. Base qualities are not recorded, but no much larger clone differs from it by a single base. The TCR beta CDR3 regions were amplified from RNA transcripts. For the first round of RT-PCR on the TCR CDR3, the HTBI primer set was used together with the Qiagen OneStep RT-PCR kit. A second multiplex PCR round built the libraries, followed by size selection and purification. Libraries were sequenced paired-end with 100 bp reads on an Illumina HiSeq2000. On the authors' methods: SOAPnuke was used to process the raw data, with reads discarded if the reads contained adapters or uncalled bases, had a mean Phred below 15, or lacked an exact constant-primer or identifier match. High-quality paired reads were merged with COPE v1.2.5, and unique nucleotide sequences were defined as clonotypes. Clonotypes were aligned to IMGT TRBV, TRBD and TRBJ reference segments using MiTCR v1.1. Only V-J combinations with frequency above 0.0001, covering 98% to 99.2% of repertoires, were analysed. The TCS score was defined as F50 (clonal expansion) divided by E x V (chaos), with BLOSUM62-based TCRdist calculated between CDR3 peptides within each V-J. Welch's t-statistics and random forest reduced around 520 V-J features to 13, which were used in a naive Bayes classifier (R e1071). TCRdb ran its own pipeline on the public reads, namely fastp trimming at Q25 and MiXCR clone calling, and kept in-frame beta chains. Each CDR3 protein appears once, grouped with its most common genes and DNA. The V and J calls follow TCRdb's processing rather than the paper's. This sample gives 380,000 or so distinct CDR3 sequences in total; 13% of them show up just once. The top ten constitute less than 25% of the sample.

The data belong to a study of T cells in Graves' hyperthyroidism and ophthalmopathy (dated by TCRdb to about 2019). In terms of the full investigation: Peripheral blood samples were taken at initial diagnosis, before any treatment was given. An independent validation cohort of under 20 hyperthyroidism patients and approximately 17 patients who later progressed to ophthalmopathy tested prospective prediction of ophthalmopathy. According to the paper, TCR Vbeta CDR3 sequencing was carried out on more than 120 peripheral blood samples, which came from over 40 ophthalmopathy, roughly 75 hyperthyroidism and some 17 progressor patients. A discovery cohort of about 96 patients, roughly 40 with Graves' ophthalmopathy and approximately 57 with stable Graves' hyperthyroidism, was used to find distinguishing TCR V-J signatures. Thyroid tissue and blood T-cell repertoires from about six Graves' hyperthyroidism patients were also compared in the study. The roughly 100 discovery patients were randomly split 7:3 into training and test sets. After blood sampling, hyperthyroidism patients were treated with methimazole at a starting dose of 30 mg daily, and ophthalmopathy patients were treated with high-dose intravenous methylprednisolone.

Hyperthyroidism patients were newly diagnosed, with disease duration under 2 months, and aged 18 to 65 years. The study excluded patients with uncontrolled infections, other autoimmune diseases, pregnancy or lactation. Clinical symptoms, serum thyroxine and TRAb, thyroid ultrasound, and orbital computed tomography formed the basis for the diagnoses. Blood from progressor patients was drawn when they were first diagnosed with hyperthyroidism, before any ophthalmopathy symptoms appeared. Ficoll-Paque density gradient centrifugation was used to isolate PBMCs from around 10 ml of fresh peripheral blood. Progressor patients were initially diagnosed with Graves' hyperthyroidism and developed ophthalmopathy during follow-up. Total RNA was extracted using Trizol reagent, and RNA quality was assessed on an Agilent 2100 Bioanalyzer. General study outcomes and caveats: A 13 V-J signature model separated ophthalmopathy from stable hyperthyroidism, with 87.88% sensitivity and roughly 81% specificity in cross-validation and 80%/75% in testing. During validation, the model predicted progression to ophthalmopathy a median of around 7 months ahead of onset, with more than 55% sensitivity and 72.22% specificity. No statistical method was used to fix the sample size in advance, and group allocation was not hidden from the investigators. Most expanded thyroid clonotypes (frequency above 0.001) were also found in blood, which suggests that blood repertoires may mirror thyroid immune responses.

Including the terminal cysteine and phenylalanine, the CDR3 comprises 15 residues. The entry retains the CDR3 DNA only, 45 bases that are in frame from base 1. V has 2 bases trimmed and J has 6 bases trimmed; junction bases matching no gene number 6. According to the germline V gene, CDR1 reads MNHEY and CDR2 reads SVGEGT. This sequence originates from a man aged 25 to 40 with Graves' hyperthyroidism that later progressed to Graves' ophthalmopathy. Sequencing was carried out using blood. The sequence links TRBV6-2 or TRBV6-3 to TRBJ2-3, and 9 junction bases match TRBD2. The nucleotides read TGTGCCAGCAGTTACGAGCTCGGACTAGCGGATACGCAGTATTTT. Translated, this gives CASSYELGLADTQYF.